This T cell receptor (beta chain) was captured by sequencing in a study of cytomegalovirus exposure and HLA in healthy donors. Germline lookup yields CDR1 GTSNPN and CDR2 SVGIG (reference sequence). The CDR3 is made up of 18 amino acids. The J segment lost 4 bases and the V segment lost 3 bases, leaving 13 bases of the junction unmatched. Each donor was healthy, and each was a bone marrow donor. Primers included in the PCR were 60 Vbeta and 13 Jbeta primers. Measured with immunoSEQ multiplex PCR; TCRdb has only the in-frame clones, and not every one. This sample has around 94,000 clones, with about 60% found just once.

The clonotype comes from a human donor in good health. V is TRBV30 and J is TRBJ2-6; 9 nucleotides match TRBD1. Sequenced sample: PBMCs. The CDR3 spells CAWRSGTGISDGANVLTF. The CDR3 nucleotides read TGTGCCTGGAGATCCGGGACAGGGATTTCTGACGGGGCCAACGTCCTGACTTTC.